This TCR beta chain was captured in a study of control samples from healthy donors and cancer patients. Produced via immunoSEQ multiplex PCR; TCRdb's table is partial and in-frame only. The profile shows 150,000 or so clones, 80% to 95% of them singletons. A note on this clone: At one of its ends the junction is not consistent with the germline gene, which may arise from a read error.

The CDR3 is 12 amino acids. In germline, CDR1 is SNHLY, CDR2 FYNNEI. V usage is TRBV2 and J usage is TRBJ2-7; 8 bases match TRBD2. This receptor was taken from a woman in her sixties or seventies in good health. Input material: blood. The DNA of the CDR3 is TGTGCCAGCAGTGAAGAAGCTAGCGGGTGCGACTTC. Encoded protein: CASSEEASGCDF.